This T cell receptor (beta chain) emerged from a study of blood T cell repertoires in COVID-19. The wider study: Spain, Italy and the United States supplied samples that represented acute and convalescent COVID-19. The analysed material was cDNA or gDNA that came from T cells, B-cell-depleted T cells, or PBMCs.

Study processing details: The authors estimated nucleated cell counts from reference gene primer amplification. Repertoires were generated with immunoSEQ multiplex PCR, while TCRdb's copy carries only in-frame clones and drops some. V and J calls plus clone size are reproduced from that table; the DNA served to infer D and trimming. The sample yields roughly 100,000 clones, roughly 91% seen once. The trim removed 6 bases at V and 0 bases at J, leaving 5 bases unmatched. Looked up from germline, CDR1 is ENHRY and CDR2 is SYGVKD. The CDR3 sequence is 16 residues long. J is TRBJ2-2 and V is TRBV10-3, with 9 bases identical to TRBD2. The TCR sequence derives from a human donor in a cohort sampled during active COVID-19. Sequenced: peripheral blood. The DNA for the CDR3 is TGTGCCATCAGGGGGACTAGCACCCCGAACACCGGGGAGCTGTTTTTT. Amino acids: CAIRGTSTPNTGELFF.